These 29 T cell receptor beta chains share one sample of origin, sequenced in a study of Graves' ophthalmopathy and Graves' hyperthyroidism. Beta-chain TCR CDR3 regions were amplified from RNA transcripts. Second-round multiplex PCR came after a first-round RT-PCR that employed HTBI primers. One entry per CDR3 protein results from TCRdb running MiXCR on the multiplex PCR reads. Of about 370,000 distinct CDR3 sequences in the sample, 17% are singletons; the top ten hold 2.4%. Sequenced input: peripheral blood. The receptors derive from an adult woman with stable Graves' hyperthyroidism.

The table lists this clonotype with many counts. The V and J genes are TRBV15 and TRBJ1-5, with D perhaps matching TRBD1 (6 bases). Trimming removed 2 bases at V and 3 bases at J, with 20 bases between. This CDR3 comprises 18 residues. CDR1 and CDR2 from the germline V gene are LNHNV and YYDKDF (reference sequence). For the CDR3, the DNA is TGTGCCACCAGCAGATCAAGTGCGGGACAACAGACCAATCAGCCCCAGCATTTT. Amino acids: CATSRSSAGQQTNQPQHF.

There are many counts of this clonotype. The chain links TRBV20-1 to TRBJ2-7; 11 bases line up with TRBD2. The J segment lost 0 bases and the V segment lost 5 bases, leaving 6 bases of the junction unmatched. Germline CDR1 and CDR2: DFQATT and SNEGSKA (reference sequence). This CDR3 has 15 amino acids. CDR3 sequence reads: CSAPTSGTPSYEQYF. CDR3 sequence (DNA): TGCAGTGCTCCGACTAGCGGGACACCCTCCTACGAGCAGTACTTC.

The rearrangement joins TRBV12-3 or TRBV12-4 to TRBJ1-2; 7 nucleotides agree with TRBD1. Unmatched junction bases numbered 8, after V lost 3 bases and J lost 7 bases. This CDR3 comprises 14 residues. The CDR3 nucleotides read TGTGCCAGCAGTTTTAGCACTGACAGGGCTGGCTACACCTTC. Protein sequence: CASSFSTDRAGYTF.

This clonotype has a count of ten or more. The chain joins TRBV11-2 to TRBJ1-6; D is unresolved. Trimming removed 4 bases from V and 0 bases from J, with 7 bases in between. Germline V gene lookup returns CDR1 SGHAT and CDR2 FQNNGV. The CDR3 sequence is 15 residues long. The CDR3, as DNA: TGTGCCAGCAGCTATCAGAGCTCCTATAATTCACCCCTCCACTTT. It encodes CASSYQSSYNSPLHF. Based on the CDR3 plus reference TRBV11-2 and TRBJ1-6, the full variable domain is EAGVAQSPRYKIIEKRQSVAFWCNPISGHATLYWYQQILGQGPKLLIQFQNNGVVDDSQLPKDRFSAERLKGVDSTLKIQPAKLEDSAVYLCASSYQSSYNSPLHFGNGTRLTVT.

This clonotype was seen ten or more times. The rearrangement links TRBV29-1 to TRBJ2-5, with TRBD1 as a possible D gene (5 bases). The CDR3 is 13 residues long. Trimming cost V 7 bases and J 2 bases, with 14 bases left between them. Looked up from germline, CDR1 is SQVTM and CDR2 is ANQGSEA. The CDR3 reads CSAGATVQETQYF. The DNA for the CDR3 is TGCAGCGCTGGGGCGACAGTGCAAGAGACCCAGTACTTC. The variable domain in full, with the rest retrieved from reference TRBV29-1 and TRBJ2-5, is SAVISQKPSRDICQRGTSLTIQCQVDSQVTMMFWYRQQPGQSLTLIATANQGSEATYESGFVIDKFPISRPNLTFSTLTVSNMSPEDSSIYLCSAGATVQETQYFGPGTRLLVL.

This clonotype was seen ten or more times. The chain joins TRBV15 to TRBJ1-5; no firm D call. CDR3 length equals 14 residues. Germline CDR1 is LNHNV and CDR2 is YYDKDF (reference sequence). V lost 1 base to trimming and J lost 4 bases, with 8 bases between them. The CDR3 spells CATSRATANQPQHF. The CDR3 DNA reads as TGTGCCACCAGCAGAGCCACGGCTAATCAGCCCCAGCATTTT.

This clonotype was counted many times. The CDR3 nucleotides read TGTGCCAGCATAAGAGAAGGTAGAGAGACCCAGTACTTC. Its translation: CASIREGRETQYF. The chain recombines TRBV2 with TRBJ2-5; D call uncertain. V gave up 7 bases and J gave up 4 bases, with 13 bases separating them. Germline CDR1 reads SNHLY; CDR2 reads FYNNEI. The CDR3 loop spans 13 amino acids.

The rearrangement uses TRBV13 and TRBJ2-7, with D maybe TRBD2 (6 bases). The CDR3 consists of 15 residues. V shed 5 bases and J shed 6 bases, with 20 bases lying between them. Germline loops: CDR1 PRHDT, CDR2 FYEKMQ (reference sequence). CDR3 in amino acids: CASSQSGLQGVEQYF. The CDR3, as DNA: TGTGCCAGCAGCCAATCGGGACTCCAGGGAGTCGAGCAGTACTTC.

This clonotype was seen at least ten times. The chain links TRBV4-2 to TRBJ2-5; D unclear. The CDR3 extends over 14 amino acids. The germline V gene encodes CDR1 LGHNA and CDR2 YNFKEQ. V was clipped by 4 bases and J by 4 bases, with 13 bases between them. The CDR3 DNA reads as TGTGCCAGCAGCCTAAGGGCGACGGGAGAGACCCAGTACTTC. It yields the protein CASSLRATGETQYF.

This clonotype was seen ten or more times. The chain has TRBV20-1 and TRBJ2-7, with TRBD2 matching over 13 bases. Germline CDR1 is DFQATT and CDR2 is SNEGSKA (reference sequence). V gave up 1 base and J gave up 5 bases; unmatched junction bases: 8. This CDR3 comprises 16 residues. In DNA form, the CDR3 reads TGCAGTGCTAGAGGGACCACTAGCGGGAGGGCCCACGAGCAGTACTTC. It yields the protein CSARGTTSGRAHEQYF.

This clonotype was recorded at least ten times. J is TRBJ2-2 and V is TRBV12-3 or TRBV12-4; 8 bases line up with TRBD1. CDR3 size: 16 residues. With 5 bases clipped from V and 6 bases from J, the junction kept 11 bases outside the gene matches. CDR3 nucleotide sequence: TGTGCCAGCAGTCCTGAGACAGGGGCGGATTCCGGGGAGCTGTTTTTT. Protein product: CASSPETGADSGELFF.

The sample holds many counts of this clonotype. This chain joins TRBV6-5 and TRBJ2-7; TRBD2 aligns across 9 bases. Germline V gives CDR1 MNHEY, CDR2 SVGAGI. This CDR3 has 17 residues. Trimming cost V 0 bases and J 4 bases; bases outside gene matches: 10. The CDR3 coding sequence is TGTGCCAGCAGTTACTCCCTCGCGGGAGGGCCTTGGTACGAGCAGTACTTC. This gives the protein CASSYSLAGGPWYEQYF.

This clonotype appeared a few times. This chain connects TRBV7-2 to TRBJ2-5; TRBD2 is a possible D gene (6 bases). The CDR3 totals 16 residues. Germline values: CDR1 SGHTA, CDR2 FQGNSA. V was trimmed by 4 bases and J by 0 bases, leaving 15 bases between them. The CDR3 reads CASSSGEAGYQETQYF. CDR3 bases: TGTGCCAGCAGCTCCGGAGAAGCGGGTTACCAAGAGACCCAGTACTTC.

This clonotype was observed at least ten times. Here the CDR3 reads CASSSDPGNTIYF. The CDR3 nucleotides are TGTGCCAGCAGTTCCGATCCTGGAAACACCATATATTTT. The gene calls are TRBV6-5 and TRBJ1-3, with D unclear. Germline-derived CDR1 and CDR2 are MNHEY and SVGAGI. The CDR3 loop spans 13 amino acids. Trimming cost V 4 bases and J 2 bases, with 6 bases left between them.

CDR3: CASSEGFGRGLGYEQYF. Here the CDR3 DNA reads TGTGCCAGCAGTGAAGGTTTCGGTAGGGGTCTCGGATACGAGCAGTACTTC. V is TRBV6-1 and J is TRBJ2-7; D possibly corresponds to TRBD1 (5 bases). V lost 1 base to trimming and J lost 4 bases, with 20 bases between them. Germline lookup yields CDR1 MNHNS and CDR2 SASEGT. The CDR3 sequence is 17 residues long.

This clonotype was observed at least ten times. The chain is built from TRBV28 and TRBJ2-7, with TRBD2 as a possible D gene (5 bases). This CDR3 has 15 residues. Germline V lookup: CDR1 MDHEN, CDR2 SYDVKM. Trimming shortened V by 7 bases and J by 1 base, and 17 bases separated the two germline ends. The CDR3 is CASTDMTGLSYEQYF. DNA for the CDR3: TGTGCCAGCACCGATATGACGGGATTATCCTACGAGCAGTACTTC.

This clonotype was recorded at least ten times. One end of the junction varies from germline; a read error may be responsible. The V call is TRBV5-4, the J call TRBJ2-5; D may be TRBD2 (5 bases). The CDR3 totals 16 residues. The germline CDR1 and CDR2 sequences are SGHNT and YYREEE (reference sequence). CDR3 sequence reads: CASSPTGPSSQEIQYF. DNA of the CDR3: TGTGCCAGCAGCCCTACGGGCCCTAGCAGCCAAGAGATCCAGTACTTC.

This clonotype appeared many times. The rearrangement links TRBV7-2 to TRBJ2-5; D possibly matches TRBD1 or TRBD2 (5 bases each). The V gene's germline CDR1 is SGHTA and CDR2 FQGNSA. The V gene lost 4 bases and the J gene lost 3 bases, with 12 bases spanning the gap. CDR3 size: 14 residues. CDR3 nucleotide sequence: TGTGCCAGCAGCTCTGGGACCGAGGAAGAGACCCAGTACTTC. Amino acid sequence: CASSSGTEEETQYF.

This clonotype was counted at least ten times. This rearrangement joins TRBV28 to TRBJ1-2; TRBD1 matches at 11 bases. The V gene's germline CDR1 is MDHEN and CDR2 SYDVKM. The CDR3 is 20 amino acids. The J segment lost 3 bases and the V segment lost 2 bases, leaving 17 bases of the junction unmatched. The CDR3 protein is CASSLIGGFEGTGGDYGYTF. CDR3 nucleotides: TGTGCCAGCAGTTTAATCGGGGGATTCGAAGGGACAGGGGGTGACTATGGCTACACCTTC.

A single count supports this clonotype. In DNA form, the CDR3 reads TGTGCCAGCAGTTTACCCCTTTATGGCTACACCTTC. This codes for CASSLPLYGYTF. This chain uses TRBV28 with TRBJ1-2; D gene uncertain. Trimming stripped 2 bases from V and 5 bases from J, with 6 bases between. The CDR3 has 12 residues. CDR1 and CDR2 from the germline V gene are MDHEN and SYDVKM.

With respect to this clonotype: The germline gene is not matched at one end of the junction; a read error may be the cause. This sequence joins TRBV27 and TRBJ2-7; D may be TRBD2 (5 bases). CDR3 length: 13 amino acids. CDR1 is MNHEY and CDR2 is SMNVEV in the germline V gene (reference sequence). The CDR3 protein is CACSKTGSYEQYF. The CDR3 DNA reads as TGTGCCTGCAGCAAGACGGGGAGCTACGAGCAGTACTTC.

In its sample, this clonotype was seen many times. V usage is TRBV24-1 and J usage is TRBJ1-6, with D possibly matching TRBD1 (6 bases). V was pared by 7 bases and J by 10 bases, with 16 bases between. The CDR3 runs to 14 residues. The germline V gene encodes CDR1 KGHDR and CDR2 SFDVKD. Here the CDR3 DNA reads TGTGCCACCAGGGGGGCCGCCGAAGGGTCACCCCTCCACTTT. Protein sequence: CATRGAAEGSPLHF.

The V and J genes are TRBV6-1 and TRBJ2-7; 7 bases are a match to TRBD1. CDR1 is MNHNS and CDR2 is SASEGT in the germline V gene. This CDR3 region has 13 residues. V gave up 7 bases and J gave up 4 bases; unmatched junction bases: 7. CDR3: CASNRDRIYEQYF. The CDR3 DNA follows: TGTGCCAGCAACCGGGACAGAATTTACGAGCAGTACTTC.

There are many counts of this clonotype. This sequence joins TRBV7-9 and TRBJ2-7, with D possibly matching TRBD2 (6 bases). Looked up from germline, CDR1 is SEHNR and CDR2 is FQNEAQ (reference sequence). CDR3 length equals 12 residues. Trimming cost V 7 bases and J 6 bases, with 13 bases left between them. The CDR3 region has the DNA TGTGCCAGCAAGCGAGGCGGGACCGAGCAGTACTTC. This codes for CASKRGGTEQYF.

This clonotype was counted at least ten times. V and J are TRBV7-2 and TRBJ2-7, with 7 bases fitting TRBD2. This CDR3 has 15 residues. V shed 4 bases and J 3 bases; nucleotides not matched to a gene: 9. Germline V gene sequence: CDR1 SGHTA, CDR2 FQGNSA. As DNA, the CDR3 is TGTGCCAGCAGCTCTACCGGGACTATTAACTACGAGCAGTACTTC. This encodes CASSSTGTINYEQYF.

Points on this clonotype: At one of its ends the junction is not consistent with the germline gene, which may arise from a read error. This chain uses TRBV12-3 or TRBV12-4 with TRBJ1-2; TRBD1 matches 9 bases. There are 12 residues in the CDR3. CDR3 nucleotide sequence: TGTGCCAGCAGTCCAGGGACAGGGCCGATTCTCTTC. Amino acids: CASSPGTGPILF.

This clonotype was picked up a small number of times. The CDR3 spells CASSQDWTSGSSEQYF. For the CDR3, the DNA is TGCGCCAGCAGCCAAGATTGGACTAGCGGGAGCTCCGAGCAGTACTTC. The genes are TRBV4-1 and TRBJ2-7; 13 nucleotides match TRBD2. This CDR3 comprises 16 residues. Germline V gives CDR1 MGHRA, CDR2 YSYEKL. V was pared by 0 bases and J by 6 bases, with 5 bases of the junction left unmatched.

This clonotype was found a few times. The J gene is TRBJ1-3, the V gene TRBV19; D is unresolved. This CDR3 is 16 amino acids long. Deletions cut 3 bases from V and 0 bases from J, with 12 bases between. CDR1 LNHDA and CDR2 SQIVND come from the germline V gene (reference sequence). CDR3 protein: CASSMGVTASGNTIYF. In DNA, the CDR3 is TGTGCCAGTAGTATGGGTGTCACCGCCTCTGGAAACACCATATATTTT.

This clonotype appeared many times. The CDR3 DNA sequence: TGTGCCAGCAGCCCCTCCCTAACGGGTTTCACTGAAGCTTTCTTT. Translated, it gives CASSPSLTGFTEAFF. This chain connects TRBV6-2 or TRBV6-3 to TRBJ1-1; no clear D. The CDR3 runs to 15 residues. The V and J ends lost 6 bases and 4 bases respectively, with 18 bases between them. The germline gives CDR1 MNHEY, CDR2 SVGEGT.